The 18 T cell receptor beta chains below were found in one sample sequenced in a study of T cells in Graves' hyperthyroidism and ophthalmopathy. It was RNA transcripts that yielded the amplified TCR beta CDR3 regions. Initially, a first-round RT-PCR of the TCR CDR3 employed the HTBI primer set. Each CDR3 protein gets one entry after TCRdb re-called the multiplex PCR reads with MiXCR. This sample carries about 600,000 distinct CDR3 sequences, over 12% of them seen once, and the ten largest clones take 7.1%. Input material: blood. The receptors were sampled from a woman aged 18-35 years with Graves' ophthalmopathy.

In its sample, this clonotype was seen a few times. The V and J genes are TRBV12-3 or TRBV12-4 and TRBJ1-1, with a possible D match to TRBD1 (6 bases). The ends were cut back, 8 bases at V and 1 base at J, with 11 bases in the middle. The CDR3 loop spans 13 amino acids. CDR3 residues: CASFRGSNTEAFF. CDR3 nucleotide sequence: TGTGCCAGCTTCAGGGGATCGAACACTGAAGCTTTCTTT.

This clonotype showed up many times. This rearrangement joins TRBV12-3 or TRBV12-4 to TRBJ1-1; 9 nucleotides align to TRBD1. V lost 8 bases and J lost 0; bases outside the gene matches: 7. The CDR3 contains 15 residues. The CDR3 is CASQDRGGMNTEAFF. In DNA form, the CDR3 reads TGTGCCAGCCAGGACAGGGGAGGAATGAACACTGAAGCTTTCTTT.

The DNA of the CDR3 is TGCGCCAGCAGCCAAGCGGTCCAGGGGGCTAGAGAGCAGTACTTC. It yields the protein CASSQAVQGAREQYF. The rearrangement uses TRBV4-3 and TRBJ2-7; 8 bases match TRBD1. The CDR3 loop spans 15 amino acids. V was pared by 1 base and J by 7 bases, with 9 bases of the junction left unmatched. In germline, CDR1 is LGHNA, CDR2 YSLEER.

This clonotype was seen ten or more times. The J gene is TRBJ2-1, the V gene TRBV20-1; 14 nucleotides align to TRBD2. The J segment lost 4 bases and the V segment lost 4 bases, leaving 9 bases of the junction unmatched. This CDR3 spans 17 amino acids. Germline CDR1 is DFQATT and CDR2 is SNEGSKA (reference sequence). The CDR3 region is CSATSPGLAGVYNEQFF. The CDR3 DNA reads as TGCAGTGCTACCAGCCCGGGACTAGCGGGGGTTTACAATGAGCAGTTCTTC.

Turning to this clonotype: A much larger clone is a single base away; this may be a read error. The rearrangement uses TRBV12-3 or TRBV12-4 and TRBJ2-3; no clear D gene. The last part of the DNA fits TRBJ1-5 better; the J call may be wrong. This CDR3 comprises 15 residues. DNA for the CDR3: TGTGCCAGCAGTAAGCGACTAGCGGGAGGAGGTACGCAGCATTTT. Encoded protein: CASSKRLAGGGTQHF.

This clonotype was found a few times. The V and J genes are TRBV27 and TRBJ2-1; D call uncertain. The CDR3 totals 16 residues. Germline CDR1 MNHEY, CDR2 SMNVEV (reference sequence). V was shortened by 5 bases and J by 0 bases, with 14 bases between the two germline ends. This CDR3 reads CASSPPRLSSYNEQFF. The CDR3 nucleotides read TGTGCCAGCAGTCCCCCTCGGCTAAGCTCCTACAATGAGCAGTTCTTC.

There are a few counts of this clonotype. The genes are TRBV20-1 and TRBJ2-1; TRBD2 matches at 8 bases. Per germline, CDR1 DFQATT and CDR2 SNEGSKA (reference sequence). This CDR3 comprises 16 residues. After removal of 1 base from V and 8 bases from J, the junction contained 13 bases not matched to a gene. CDR3 loop: CSARVLGREVRDEQFF. The CDR3 DNA follows: TGCAGTGCTAGAGTTTTAGGGCGGGAGGTTCGGGATGAGCAGTTCTTC.

In this sample, this clonotype turned up many times. This sequence joins TRBV7-2 and TRBJ2-1, with TRBD2 matching 8 bases. Unmatched junction bases numbered 8, after V lost 1 base and J lost 6 bases. Germline V lookup: CDR1 SGHTA, CDR2 FQGNSA. This CDR3 contains 16 residues. CDR3 sequence (DNA): TGTGCCAGCAGCTTAGTGGGGACTAGGGGGGGCAATGAGCAGTTCTTC. It yields the protein CASSLVGTRGGNEQFF.

In this sample, this clonotype turned up many times. This rearrangement joins TRBV2 to TRBJ1-4; D remains ambiguous. V shed 8 bases and J shed 8 bases, with 21 bases lying between them. CDR3 length: 15 residues. The V gene's germline CDR1 is SNHLY and CDR2 FYNNEI. The CDR3: CASSKAEQRYEKLFF. The CDR3 DNA is TGTGCCAGCTCCAAAGCTGAACAACGTTACGAAAAACTGTTTTTT.

This clonotype was observed at least ten times. The CDR3 protein is CASSLSQEQVYEQYF. The CDR3 DNA sequence: TGTGCCAGCAGTTTATCCCAGGAACAGGTCTACGAGCAGTACTTC. This rearrangement joins TRBV27 to TRBJ2-7; a weak D match, TRBD1 (5 bases). Germline CDR1 is MNHEY and CDR2 is SMNVEV (reference sequence). V was cut by 0 bases and J by 3 bases, with 12 bases left in between. This CDR3 region has 15 residues.

This clonotype appeared many times. This sequence joins TRBV27 and TRBJ1-5; no reliable D call. The CDR3 runs to 14 residues. Germline V gives CDR1 MNHEY, CDR2 SMNVEV (reference sequence). Trimming removed 3 bases from V and 4 bases from J, with 10 bases in between. CDR3 bases: TGTGCCAGCAGTTTTGAGTCGGGAAATCAGCCCCAGCATTTT. Protein: CASSFESGNQPQHF.

The J gene is TRBJ2-1, the V gene TRBV4-2; TRBD2 aligns across 8 bases. The length of the CDR3 is 15 residues. CDR1 and CDR2 (germline): LGHNA, YNFKEQ. J lost 4 bases, V lost 4 bases, and 6 bases had no gene match. CDR3 sequence: CASSPLAALYNEQFF. The CDR3 DNA follows: TGTGCCAGCAGCCCACTAGCGGCGCTATACAATGAGCAGTTCTTC.

This clonotype was observed a few times. One base away lies a much larger clone, so this may be a sequencing read error. The rearrangement joins TRBV2 to TRBJ1-2; no clear D. V lost 5 bases to trimming and J lost 4 bases, with 8 bases between them. Looked up from germline, CDR1 is SNHLY and CDR2 is FYNNEI. The CDR3 runs 12 residues. CDR3 residues: CASSPHPYGYTF. In DNA, the CDR3 is TGTGCCAGCAGTCCCCACCCCTATGGCTACACCTTC.

This clonotype was detected ten times or more. CDR3 coding DNA: TGTGCCAGCAGTCCCTACCTCACAGATACGCAGTATTTT. Translating it yields CASSPYLTDTQYF. The V and J genes are TRBV27 and TRBJ2-3; no clear D. The V and J ends lost 5 bases and 2 bases respectively, with 8 bases between them. CDR1 and CDR2 (germline): MNHEY, SMNVEV (reference sequence). The CDR3 has 13 amino acids.

This clonotype showed up just a few times. The chain is built from TRBV4-2 and TRBJ1-2; no clear D. This CDR3 comprises 14 residues. Deletions cut 1 base from V and 7 bases from J, with 13 bases between. From germline, CDR1 is LGHNA and CDR2 YNFKEQ. CDR3 in amino acids: CASSQVGNPSGYTF. CDR3 nucleotide sequence: TGTGCCAGCAGCCAAGTCGGAAACCCTAGTGGCTACACCTTC.

This clonotype occurred many times. The junction and the germline gene differ at one end; a read error may be behind it. This chain connects TRBV11-3 to TRBJ2-1; D could derive from TRBD1 or TRBD2 (5 bases each). The CDR3 loop spans 12 amino acids. Germline V gene data show CDR1 as SGHNT and CDR2 as YENEEA. The CDR3 loop reads CASQRGENEQFF. The CDR3 DNA is TGCGCCAGCCAAAGAGGGGAAAATGAGCAGTTCTTC.

About this clonotype: The junction and the germline gene differ at one end; a read error may be behind it. The rearrangement uses TRBV7-7 and TRBJ2-1, with 11 bases matching TRBD2. The CDR3 contains 21 residues. Germline values: CDR1 SSHAT, CDR2 FNYEAQ (reference sequence). The CDR3 reads CASSLSVVLCPGLAAHNEQFF. The CDR3 DNA is TGTGCTAGCAGCTTATCCGTCGTACTGTGTCCGGGACTAGCGGCTCACAATGAGCAGTTCTTC.

The chain has TRBV20-1 and TRBJ2-7; TRBD1 aligns across 9 bases. Germline trimming cut 0 bases from V and 3 bases from J; bases unmatched to any gene: 6. Germline CDR1 is DFQATT and CDR2 is SNEGSKA (reference sequence). This CDR3 comprises 15 residues. The CDR3 spells CSARDYADRGYEQYF. The CDR3 bases are TGCAGTGCTAGAGATTACGCGGACAGGGGCTACGAGCAGTACTTC.